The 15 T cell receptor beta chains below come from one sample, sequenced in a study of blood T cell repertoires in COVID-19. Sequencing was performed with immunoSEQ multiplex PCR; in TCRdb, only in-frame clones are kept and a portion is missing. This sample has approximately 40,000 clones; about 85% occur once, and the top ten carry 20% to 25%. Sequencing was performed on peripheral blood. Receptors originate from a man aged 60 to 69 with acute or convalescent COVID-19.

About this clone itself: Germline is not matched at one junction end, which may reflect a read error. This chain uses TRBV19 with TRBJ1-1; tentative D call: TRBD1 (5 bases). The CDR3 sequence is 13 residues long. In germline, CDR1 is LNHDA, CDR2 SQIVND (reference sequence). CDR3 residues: CASSLDRYTEAFF. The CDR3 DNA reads TGTGCCAGTAGTTTAGACAGATACACTGAAGCTTTCTTT.

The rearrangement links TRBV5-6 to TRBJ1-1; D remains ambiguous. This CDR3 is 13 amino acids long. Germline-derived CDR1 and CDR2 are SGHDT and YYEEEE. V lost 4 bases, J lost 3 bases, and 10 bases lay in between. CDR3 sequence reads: CASSPSRYTEAFF. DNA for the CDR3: TGTGCCAGCAGCCCCTCGAGGTACACTGAAGCTTTCTTT.

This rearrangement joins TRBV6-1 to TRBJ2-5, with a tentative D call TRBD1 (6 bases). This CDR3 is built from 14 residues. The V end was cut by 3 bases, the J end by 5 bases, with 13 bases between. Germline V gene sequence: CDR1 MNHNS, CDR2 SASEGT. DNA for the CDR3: TGTGCCAGCAGTGACAGGGGTTGGGTCGAGACCCAGTACTTC. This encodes CASSDRGWVETQYF.

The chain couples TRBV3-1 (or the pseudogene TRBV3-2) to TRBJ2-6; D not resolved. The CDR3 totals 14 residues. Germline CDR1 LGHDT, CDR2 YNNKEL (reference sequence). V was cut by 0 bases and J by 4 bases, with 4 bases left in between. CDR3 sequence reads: CASSQEAGANVLTF. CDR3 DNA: TGTGCCAGCAGCCAAGAGGCCGGGGCCAACGTCCTGACTTTC.

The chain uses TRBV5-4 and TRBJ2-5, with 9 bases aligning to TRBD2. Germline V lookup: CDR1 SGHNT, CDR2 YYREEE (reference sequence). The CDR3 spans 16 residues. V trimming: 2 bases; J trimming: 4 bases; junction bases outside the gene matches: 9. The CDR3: CASSLVGLAGIETQYF. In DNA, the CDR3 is TGTGCCAGCAGCTTAGTCGGGCTAGCGGGAATAGAGACCCAGTACTTC. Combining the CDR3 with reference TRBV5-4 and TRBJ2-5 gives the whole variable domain ETGVTQSPTHLIKTRGQQVTLRCSSQSGHNTVSWYQQALGQGPQFIFQYYREEENGRGNFPPRFSGLQFPNYSSELNVNALELDDSALYLCASSLVGLAGIETQYFGPGTRLLVL.

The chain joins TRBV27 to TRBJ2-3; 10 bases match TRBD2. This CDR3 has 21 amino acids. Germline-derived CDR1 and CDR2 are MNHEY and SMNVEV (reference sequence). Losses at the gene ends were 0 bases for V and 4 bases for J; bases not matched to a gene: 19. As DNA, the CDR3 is TGTGCCAGCAGTTTATCGGAGCGGTGCCTACAAGCGGGAGGGAGAGCAGATACGCAGTATTTT. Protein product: CASSLSERCLQAGGRADTQYF.

CDR3 residues: CASSITGVRETQYF. The CDR3 region has the DNA TGTGCCAGCAGTATCACAGGGGTGAGAGAGACCCAGTACTTC. This sequence joins TRBV6-5 and TRBJ2-5; 7 positions match TRBD1. CDR1 and CDR2 from the germline V gene are MNHEY and SVGAGI. The CDR3 is 14 residues long. V lost 5 bases to trimming and J lost 4 bases; unmatched junction nucleotides: 7.

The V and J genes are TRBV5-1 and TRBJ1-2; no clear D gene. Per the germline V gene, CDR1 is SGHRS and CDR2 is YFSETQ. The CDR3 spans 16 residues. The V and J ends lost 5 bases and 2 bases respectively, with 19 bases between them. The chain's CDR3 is CASSPGRREGNYGYTF. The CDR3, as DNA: TGCGCCAGCAGTCCTGGACGGAGGGAAGGGAACTATGGCTACACCTTC.

The CDR3 DNA follows: TGTGCCAGCAGTGATTTAAGCCGTAGGACAAAGCGCTACACCTTC. Translated: CASSDLSRRTKRYTF. The gene calls are TRBV2 and TRBJ1-2; the D gene is possibly TRBD1 (5 bases). Germline loops: CDR1 SNHLY, CDR2 FYNNEI. This CDR3 spans 15 amino acids. V was shortened by 3 bases and J by 9 bases, with 20 bases between the two germline ends.

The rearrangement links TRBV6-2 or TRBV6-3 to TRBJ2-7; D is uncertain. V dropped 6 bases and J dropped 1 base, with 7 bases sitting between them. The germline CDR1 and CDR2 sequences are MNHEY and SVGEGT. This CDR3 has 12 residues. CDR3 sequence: CASSPQSYEQYF. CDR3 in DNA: TGTGCCAGCAGCCCCCAATCCTACGAGCAGTACTTC.

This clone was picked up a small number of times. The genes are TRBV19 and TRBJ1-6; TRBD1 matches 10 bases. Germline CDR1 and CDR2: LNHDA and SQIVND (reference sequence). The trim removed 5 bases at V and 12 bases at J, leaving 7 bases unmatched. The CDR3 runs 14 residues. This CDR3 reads CASSAGTGVIPLHF. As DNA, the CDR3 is TGTGCCAGTAGTGCCGGGACAGGGGTAATACCCCTCCACTTT.

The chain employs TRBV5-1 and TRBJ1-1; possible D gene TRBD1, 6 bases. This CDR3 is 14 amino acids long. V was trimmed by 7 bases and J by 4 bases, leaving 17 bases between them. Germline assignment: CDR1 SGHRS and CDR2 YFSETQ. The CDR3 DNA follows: TGCGCCAGCGGCTGGGGGAGGGGGAGCACTGAAGCTTTCTTT. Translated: CASGWGRGSTEAFF.

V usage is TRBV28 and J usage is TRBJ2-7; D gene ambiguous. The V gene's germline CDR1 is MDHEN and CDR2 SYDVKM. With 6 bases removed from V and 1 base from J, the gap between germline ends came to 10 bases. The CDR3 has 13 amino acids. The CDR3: CASSRLGSYEQYF. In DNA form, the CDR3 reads TGTGCCAGCAGCCGACTGGGTTCCTACGAGCAGTACTTC.

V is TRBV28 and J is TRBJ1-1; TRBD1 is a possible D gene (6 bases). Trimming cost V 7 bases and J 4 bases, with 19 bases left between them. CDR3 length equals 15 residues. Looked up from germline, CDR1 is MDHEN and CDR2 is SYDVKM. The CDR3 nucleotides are TGTGCCAGCACCCTGTGGGGGGGGCGAGGCACTGAAGCTTTCTTT. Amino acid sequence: CASTLWGGRGTEAFF.

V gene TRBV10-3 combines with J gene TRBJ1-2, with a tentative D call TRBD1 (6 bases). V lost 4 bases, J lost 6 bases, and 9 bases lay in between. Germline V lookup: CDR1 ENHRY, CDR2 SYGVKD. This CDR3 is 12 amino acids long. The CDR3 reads CAISGDNNGYTF. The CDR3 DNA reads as TGTGCCATCAGTGGGGACAATAATGGCTACACCTTC.